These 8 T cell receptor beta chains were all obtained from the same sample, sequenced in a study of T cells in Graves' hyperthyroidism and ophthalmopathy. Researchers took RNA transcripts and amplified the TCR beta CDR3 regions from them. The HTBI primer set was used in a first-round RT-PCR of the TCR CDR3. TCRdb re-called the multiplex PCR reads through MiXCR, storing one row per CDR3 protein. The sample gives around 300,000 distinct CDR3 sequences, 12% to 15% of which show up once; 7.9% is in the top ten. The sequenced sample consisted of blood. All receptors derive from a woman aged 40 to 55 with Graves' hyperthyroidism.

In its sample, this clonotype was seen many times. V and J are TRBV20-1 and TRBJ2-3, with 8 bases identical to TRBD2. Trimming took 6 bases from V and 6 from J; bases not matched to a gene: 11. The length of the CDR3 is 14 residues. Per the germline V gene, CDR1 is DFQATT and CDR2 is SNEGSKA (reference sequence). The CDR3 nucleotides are TGCAGTGCCCAGACCGGGACTAGATCCGATACGCAGTATTTT. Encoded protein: CSAQTGTRSDTQYF.

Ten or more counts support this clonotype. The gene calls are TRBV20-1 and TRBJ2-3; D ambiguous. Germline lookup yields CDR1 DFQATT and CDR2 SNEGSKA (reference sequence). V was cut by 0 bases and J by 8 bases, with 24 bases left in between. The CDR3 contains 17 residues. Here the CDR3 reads CSARDRRTAKAVTTQYF. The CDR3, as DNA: TGCAGTGCTAGAGATCGAAGGACCGCAAAGGCAGTAACTACGCAGTATTTT.

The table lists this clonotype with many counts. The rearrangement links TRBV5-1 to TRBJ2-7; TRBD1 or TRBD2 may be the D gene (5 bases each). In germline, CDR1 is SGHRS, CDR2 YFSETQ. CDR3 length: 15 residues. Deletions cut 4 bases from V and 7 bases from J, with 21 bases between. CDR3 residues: CASSGGEGSGKEQYF. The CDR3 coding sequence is TGCGCCAGCAGCGGAGGCGAGGGGAGTGGGAAGGAGCAGTACTTC.

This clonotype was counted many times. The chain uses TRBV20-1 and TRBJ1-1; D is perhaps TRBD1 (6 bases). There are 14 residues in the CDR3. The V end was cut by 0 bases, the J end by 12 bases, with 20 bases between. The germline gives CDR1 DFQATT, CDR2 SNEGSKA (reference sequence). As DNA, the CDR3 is TGCAGTGCTAGAGATGGCAGGGGTTTTGGGGGAACTTTCTTT. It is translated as CSARDGRGFGGTFF.

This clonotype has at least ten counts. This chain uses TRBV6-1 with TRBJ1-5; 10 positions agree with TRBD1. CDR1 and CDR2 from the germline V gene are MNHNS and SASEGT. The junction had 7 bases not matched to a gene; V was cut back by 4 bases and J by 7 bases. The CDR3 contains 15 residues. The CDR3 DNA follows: TGTGCCAGCAGTGCGGGACAGGGGACGAAACAGCCCCAGCATTTT. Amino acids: CASSAGQGTKQPQHF.

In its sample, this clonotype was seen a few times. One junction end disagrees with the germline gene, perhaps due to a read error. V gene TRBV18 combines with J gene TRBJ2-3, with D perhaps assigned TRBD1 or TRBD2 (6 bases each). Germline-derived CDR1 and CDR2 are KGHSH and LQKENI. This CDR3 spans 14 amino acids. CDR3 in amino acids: CASSPQGLGDTQYF. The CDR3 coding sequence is TGTGCCAGCTCGCCACAGGGACTTGGGGATACGCAGTATTTT.

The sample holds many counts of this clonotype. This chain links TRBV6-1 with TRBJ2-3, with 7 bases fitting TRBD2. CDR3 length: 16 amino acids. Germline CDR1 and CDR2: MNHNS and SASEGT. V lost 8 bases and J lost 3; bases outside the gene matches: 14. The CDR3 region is CASPMGGSTQTDTQYF. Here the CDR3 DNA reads TGTGCCAGCCCAATGGGCGGGAGCACTCAGACAGATACGCAGTATTTT.

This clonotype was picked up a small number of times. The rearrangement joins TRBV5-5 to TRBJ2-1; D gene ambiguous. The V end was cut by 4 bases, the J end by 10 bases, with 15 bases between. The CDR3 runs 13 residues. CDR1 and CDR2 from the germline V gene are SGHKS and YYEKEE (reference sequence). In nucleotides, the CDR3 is TGTGCCAGCAGCCTCGCCCCGGAAGGGGAGCAGTTCTTC. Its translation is CASSLAPEGEQFF.